The next 3 T cell receptor beta chains were all read from a single sample in a study of blood T cell repertoires in COVID-19. Sequencing was performed with immunoSEQ multiplex PCR; in TCRdb, only in-frame clones are kept and a portion is missing. This sample carries about 120,000 clones, approximately 74% of them seen once, and the ten largest clones take more than 5%. Source material: peripheral blood. The receptors were sampled from a man in his sixties with acute or convalescent COVID-19.

This clone was found once. The chain combines TRBV27 with TRBJ1-2, with 7 positions matching TRBD1. The CDR3 has 14 amino acids. Germline-derived CDR1 and CDR2 are MNHEY and SMNVEV (reference sequence). The V gene end was trimmed by 5 bases and the J gene end by 4 bases; junction bases not matched to a gene: 7. The CDR3 protein is CASSPGTESYGYTF. Written as DNA, the CDR3 is TGTGCCAGCAGTCCCGGGACAGAAAGCTATGGCTACACCTTC.

V is TRBV5-1 and J is TRBJ2-7, with TRBD1 matching over 9 bases. With 1 base clipped from V and 0 bases from J, the junction kept 2 bases outside the gene matches. Germline V gene sequence: CDR1 SGHRS, CDR2 YFSETQ. The CDR3 runs 15 residues. As DNA, the CDR3 is TGCGCCAGCAGCTTGACGGGACAGGGCTCCTACGAGCAGTACTTC. It encodes CASSLTGQGSYEQYF.

This clone was detected only a few times. This CDR3 is CASSFSRNTEAFF. CDR3 in DNA: TGTGCCAGCAGTTTTTCGCGGAACACTGAAGCTTTCTTT. This sequence joins TRBV12-3 or TRBV12-4 and TRBJ1-1; D uncertain. The V end was cut by 3 bases, the J end by 1 base, with 6 bases between. This CDR3 has 13 residues.